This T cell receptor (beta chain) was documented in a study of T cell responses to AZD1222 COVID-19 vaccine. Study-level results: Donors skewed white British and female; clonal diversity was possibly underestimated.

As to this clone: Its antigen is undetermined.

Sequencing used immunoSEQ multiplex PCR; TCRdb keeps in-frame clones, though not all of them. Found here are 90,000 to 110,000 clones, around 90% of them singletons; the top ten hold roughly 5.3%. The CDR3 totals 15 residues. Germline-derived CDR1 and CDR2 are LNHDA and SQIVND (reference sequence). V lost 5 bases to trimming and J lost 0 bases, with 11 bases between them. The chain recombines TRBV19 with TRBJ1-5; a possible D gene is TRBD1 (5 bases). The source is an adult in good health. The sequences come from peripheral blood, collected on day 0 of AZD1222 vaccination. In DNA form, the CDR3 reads TGTGCCAGTAGTTTCAGGGCTATTAGCAATCAGCCCCAGCATTTT. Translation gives CASSFRAISNQPQHF.